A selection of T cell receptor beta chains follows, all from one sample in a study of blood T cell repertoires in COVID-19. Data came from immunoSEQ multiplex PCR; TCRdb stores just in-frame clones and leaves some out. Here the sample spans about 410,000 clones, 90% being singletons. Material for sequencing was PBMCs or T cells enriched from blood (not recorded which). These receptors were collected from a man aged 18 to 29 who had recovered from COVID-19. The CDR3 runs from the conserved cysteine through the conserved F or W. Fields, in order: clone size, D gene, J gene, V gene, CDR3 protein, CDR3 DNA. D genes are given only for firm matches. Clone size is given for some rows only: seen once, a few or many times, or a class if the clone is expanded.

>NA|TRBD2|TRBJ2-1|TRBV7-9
CASSPGKLTSGDPNEQFF
TGTGCCAGCAGTCCAGGAAAACTGACTAGCGGAGACCCGAATGAGCAGTTCTTC
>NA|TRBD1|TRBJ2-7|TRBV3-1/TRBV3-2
CASSPGQGLYEQYF
TGTGCCAGCAGCCCGGGACAGGGCCTCTACGAGCAGTACTTC
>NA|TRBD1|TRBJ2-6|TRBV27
CASSFLGTGGSGANVLTF
TGTGCCAGCAGTTTCCTAGGGACAGGGGGCTCTGGGGCCAACGTCCTGACTTTC
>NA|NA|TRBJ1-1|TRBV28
CASSPQGTEAFF
TGTGCCAGCAGCCCCCAGGGCACTGAAGCTTTCTTT
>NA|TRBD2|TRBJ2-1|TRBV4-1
CASSQPASGSSYNEQFF
TGCGCCAGCAGCCAACCCGCTAGCGGGAGTTCCTACAATGAGCAGTTCTTC
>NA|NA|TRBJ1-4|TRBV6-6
CASNEQGPNEKLFF
TGTGCCAGCAATGAACAGGGCCCTAATGAAAAACTGTTTTTT
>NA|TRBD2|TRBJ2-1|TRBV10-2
CASQLAGGPGGEQFF
TGCGCCAGCCAACTAGCGGGAGGGCCCGGCGGGGAGCAGTTCTTC
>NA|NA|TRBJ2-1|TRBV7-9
CASSADSTNEQFF
TGTGCCAGCAGCGCGGACAGCACCAATGAGCAGTTCTTC
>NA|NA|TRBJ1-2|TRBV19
CASSGQGGYGYTF
TGTGCCAGTAGTGGGCAGGGTGGGTATGGCTACACCTTC
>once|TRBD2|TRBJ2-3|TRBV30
CAWTSGVSTYSSTDTQYF
TGTGCCTGGACTAGCGGGGTCTCCACATATTCTAGCACAGATACGCAGTATTTT
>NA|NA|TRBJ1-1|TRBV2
CASRGRGGDTEAFF
TGTGCCAGCAGGGGGCGGGGAGGGGACACTGAAGCTTTCTTT
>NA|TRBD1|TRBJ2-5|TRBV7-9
CASSQGQPYQETQYF
TGTGCCAGCAGCCAGGGACAGCCATACCAAGAGACCCAGTACTTC
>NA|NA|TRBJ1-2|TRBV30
CAWSPGTPLYGYTF
TGTGCCTGGAGTCCCGGGACACCCCTCTATGGCTACACCTTC
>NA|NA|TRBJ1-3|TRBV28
CASYSAGYSGNTIYF
TGTGCCAGCTATAGTGCGGGTTACTCTGGAAACACCATATATTTT
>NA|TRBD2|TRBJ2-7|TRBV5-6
CASSFTSGSYEQYF
TGTGCCAGCAGCTTTACTAGCGGTTCCTACGAGCAGTACTTC
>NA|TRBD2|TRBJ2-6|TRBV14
CASSHGLAGTSGANVLTF
TGTGCCAGCAGCCATGGACTAGCGGGAACCTCTGGGGCCAACGTCCTGACTTTC
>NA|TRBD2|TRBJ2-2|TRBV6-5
CASSTGLANTGELFF
TGTGCCAGCAGTACGGGACTAGCTAACACCGGGGAGCTGTTTTTT
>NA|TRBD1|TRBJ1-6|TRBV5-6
CASNLDRSSPLHF
TGTGCCAGCAACCTGGACAGGTCGTCACCCCTCCACTTT
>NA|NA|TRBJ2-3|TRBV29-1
CSVGSDRNTDTQYF
TGCAGCGTTGGTTCGGACAGAAACACAGATACGCAGTATTTT
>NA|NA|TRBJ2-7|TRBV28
CASRGLLSSYEQYF
TGTGCCAGCAGAGGACTCCTTAGCTCCTACGAGCAGTACTTC
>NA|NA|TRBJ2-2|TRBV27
CASSLTPPGYTGELFF
TGTGCCAGCAGTTTAACCCCCCCGGGTTACACCGGGGAGCTGTTTTTT
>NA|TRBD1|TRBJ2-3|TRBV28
CASSLRGTAGDTQYF
TGTGCCAGCAGTTTAAGAGGGACAGCCGGAGATACGCAGTATTTT
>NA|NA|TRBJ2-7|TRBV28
CASSLRGTYEQYF
TGTGCCAGCAGTTTGAGAGGGACCTACGAGCAGTACTTC
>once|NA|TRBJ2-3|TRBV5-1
CASSLAFGRPPSTDTQYF
TGCGCCAGCAGCTTGGCTTTTGGGAGACCGCCTAGCACAGATACGCAGTATTTT
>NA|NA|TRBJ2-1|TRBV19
CASKIRGSSYNEQFF
TGTGCCAGTAAAATTAGGGGGAGCTCCTACAATGAGCAGTTCTTC
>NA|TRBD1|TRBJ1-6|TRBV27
CASSLKQTGVSPLHF
TGTGCCAGCAGTTTAAAGCAAACAGGGGTTTCACCCCTCCACTTT
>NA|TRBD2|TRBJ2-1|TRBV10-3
CAISDSAGGSNEQFF
TGTGCCATCAGTGACTCCGCGGGGGGATCCAATGAGCAGTTCTTC
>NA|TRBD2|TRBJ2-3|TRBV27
CASTAQREDMNTQYF
TGTGCCAGCACCGCACAGCGGGAGGATATGAATACGCAGTATTTT
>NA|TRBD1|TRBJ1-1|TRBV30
CALGQGGNTEAFF
TGTGCCCTTGGACAGGGAGGGAACACTGAAGCTTTCTTT
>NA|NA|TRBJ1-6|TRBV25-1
CASTRAGSYNSPLHF
TGTGCCAGCACGAGGGCGGGCTCCTATAATTCACCCCTCCACTTT
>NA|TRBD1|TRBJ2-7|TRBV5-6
CASSLDRGSYEQYF
TGTGCCAGCAGCTTGGACAGGGGTTCGTACGAGCAGTACTTC
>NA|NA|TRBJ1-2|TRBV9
CASSVVSDPGYGYTF
TGTGCCAGCAGCGTAGTTTCTGACCCGGGTTATGGCTACACCTTC
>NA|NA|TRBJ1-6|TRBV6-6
CASSSGSYNSPLHF
TGTGCCAGCAGTTCGGGCTCCTATAATTCACCCCTCCACTTT
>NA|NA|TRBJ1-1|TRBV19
CASSINPRVITEAFF
TGTGCCAGTAGTATCAACCCGAGGGTTATCACTGAAGCTTTCTTT
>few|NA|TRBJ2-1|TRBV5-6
CASSSTPGKVGEQFF
TGTGCCAGCAGCTCCACCCCCGGGAAGGTCGGTGAGCAGTTCTTC
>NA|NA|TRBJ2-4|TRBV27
CASSPYPDRAKNIQYF
TGTGCCAGCAGTCCGTACCCCGACAGAGCCAAAAACATTCAGTACTTC
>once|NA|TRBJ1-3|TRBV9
CASSVGSGGNTIYF
TGTGCCAGCAGCGTAGGATCGGGTGGTAACACCATATATTTT
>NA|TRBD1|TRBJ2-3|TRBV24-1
CATRQGGTDTQYF
TGTGCCACCAGGCAGGGGGGCACAGATACGCAGTATTTT
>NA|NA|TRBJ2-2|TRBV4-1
CASSQDQGGWSGELFF
TGCGCCAGCAGCCAAGATCAGGGGGGCTGGTCCGGGGAGCTGTTTTTT
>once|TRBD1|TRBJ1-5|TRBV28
CASSATGEPRPQHF
TGTGCCAGCAGTGCCACAGGGGAGCCCCGGCCCCAGCATTTT
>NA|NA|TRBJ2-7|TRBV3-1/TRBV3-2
CASSPSTDTSEPLSLQQYF
TGTGCCAGCAGCCCATCGACAGACACCTCCGAACCTTTATCCCTTCAGCAGTACTTC
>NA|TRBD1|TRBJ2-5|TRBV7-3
CASSMTGGETQYF
TGTGCCAGCAGCATGACAGGGGGGGAGACCCAGTACTTC
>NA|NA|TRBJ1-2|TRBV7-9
CASSLNSGYTF
TGTGCCAGCAGCTTAAATAGCGGCTACACCTTC
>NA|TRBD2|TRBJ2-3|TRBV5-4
CASSLGTSASTDTQYF
TGTGCCAGCAGCTTGGGTACTAGCGCCAGCACAGATACGCAGTATTTT
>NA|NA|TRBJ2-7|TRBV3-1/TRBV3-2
CASTLGVRGSYEQYF
TGTGCCAGCACCCTCGGAGTTCGGGGTTCCTACGAGCAGTACTTC
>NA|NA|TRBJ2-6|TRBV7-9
CASSLTPAGSGANVLTF
TGTGCCAGCAGCCTAACTCCTGCGGGCTCTGGGGCCAACGTCCTGACTTTC
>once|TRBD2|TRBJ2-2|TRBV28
CASRGSGSSKGGELFF
TGTGCCAGCAGAGGTAGCGGGAGTTCGAAGGGCGGGGAGCTGTTTTTT
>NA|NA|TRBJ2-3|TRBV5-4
CASSLVADTQYF
TGTGCCAGCAGCTTAGTAGCAGATACGCAGTATTTT
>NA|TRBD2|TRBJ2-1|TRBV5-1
CASSPMGLAGTRLGNEQFF
TGCGCCAGCAGCCCGATGGGACTAGCGGGCACTCGGCTTGGGAATGAGCAGTTCTTC
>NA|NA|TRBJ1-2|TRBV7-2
CASSLWAGDYGYTF
TGTGCCAGCAGCTTGTGGGCAGGGGACTATGGCTACACCTTC
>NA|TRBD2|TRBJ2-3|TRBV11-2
CASNLAGDRDTQYF
TGTGCCAGCAACTTAGCGGGAGACCGGGATACGCAGTATTTT
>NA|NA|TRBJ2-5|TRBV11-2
CASSLGGPGNQETQYF
TGTGCCAGCAGCTTAGGGGGTCCGGGAAACCAAGAGACCCAGTACTTC